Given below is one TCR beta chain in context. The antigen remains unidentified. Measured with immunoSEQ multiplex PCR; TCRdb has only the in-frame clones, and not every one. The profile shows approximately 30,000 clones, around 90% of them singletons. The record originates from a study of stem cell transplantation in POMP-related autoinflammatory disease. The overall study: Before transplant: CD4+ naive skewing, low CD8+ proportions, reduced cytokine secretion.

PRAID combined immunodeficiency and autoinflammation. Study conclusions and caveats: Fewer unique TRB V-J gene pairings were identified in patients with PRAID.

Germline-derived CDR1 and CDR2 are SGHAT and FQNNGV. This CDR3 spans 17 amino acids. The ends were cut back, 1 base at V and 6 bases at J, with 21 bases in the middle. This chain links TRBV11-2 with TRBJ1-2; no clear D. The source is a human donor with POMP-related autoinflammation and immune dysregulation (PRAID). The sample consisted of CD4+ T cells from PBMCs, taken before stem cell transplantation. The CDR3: CASSLAPAGQVRNGYTF. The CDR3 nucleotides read TGTGCCAGCAGCTTAGCACCGGCCGGGCAGGTTCGAAATGGCTACACCTTC.